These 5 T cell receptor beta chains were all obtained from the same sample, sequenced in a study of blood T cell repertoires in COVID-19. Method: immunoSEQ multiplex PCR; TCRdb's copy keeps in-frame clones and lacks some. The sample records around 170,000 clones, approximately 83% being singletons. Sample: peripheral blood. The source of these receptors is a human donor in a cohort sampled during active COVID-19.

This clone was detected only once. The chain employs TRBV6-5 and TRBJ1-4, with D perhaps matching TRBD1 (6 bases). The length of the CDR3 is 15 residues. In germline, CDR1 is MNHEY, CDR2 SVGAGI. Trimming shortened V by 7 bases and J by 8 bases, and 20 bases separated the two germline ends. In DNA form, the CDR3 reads TGTGCCAGCAAAAGGATGGGGGGGCCGGGGGAAAAACTGTTTTTT. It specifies CASKRMGGPGEKLFF.

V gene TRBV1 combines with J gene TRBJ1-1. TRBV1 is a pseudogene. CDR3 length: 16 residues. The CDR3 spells CTSSQLAGGGKNEAFF. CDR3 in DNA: TGCACCAGCAGCCAACTGGCGGGAGGGGGGAAAAATGAAGCTTTCTTT.

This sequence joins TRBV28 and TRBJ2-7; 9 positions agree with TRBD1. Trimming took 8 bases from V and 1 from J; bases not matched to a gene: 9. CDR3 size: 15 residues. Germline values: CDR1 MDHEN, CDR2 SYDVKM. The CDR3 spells CASGPTGTGSYEQYF. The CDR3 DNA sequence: TGTGCCAGCGGACCAACCGGGACAGGGTCCTACGAGCAGTACTTC.

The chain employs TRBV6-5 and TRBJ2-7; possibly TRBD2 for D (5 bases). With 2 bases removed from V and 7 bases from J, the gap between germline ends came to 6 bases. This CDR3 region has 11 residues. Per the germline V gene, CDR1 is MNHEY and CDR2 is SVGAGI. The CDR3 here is CASSYRGEQYF. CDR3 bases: TGTGCCAGCAGTTACCGAGGGGAGCAGTACTTC.

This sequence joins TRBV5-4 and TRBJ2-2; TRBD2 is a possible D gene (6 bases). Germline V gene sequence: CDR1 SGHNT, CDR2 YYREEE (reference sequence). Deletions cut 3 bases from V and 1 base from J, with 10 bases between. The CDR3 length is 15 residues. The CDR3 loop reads CASSWIAENTGELFF. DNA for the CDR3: TGTGCCAGCAGCTGGATAGCGGAGAACACCGGGGAGCTGTTTTTT.